Shown below are 30 T cell receptor beta chains from a single sample sequenced in a study of blood T cell repertoires in COVID-19. Assay used: immunoSEQ multiplex PCR; TCRdb lists only in-frame clones, some missing. Of about 300,000 clones in the sample, under 90% were seen once. The source material was PBMCs or T cells enriched from blood (not recorded which). Receptors were obtained from a woman aged 18-29 years who had recovered from COVID-19.

V is TRBV6-5 and J is TRBJ1-2; 8 bases are shared with TRBD1. CDR3 size: 16 residues. Trimming took 4 bases from V and 3 from J; bases not matched to a gene: 10. Germline V gene data show CDR1 as MNHEY and CDR2 as SVGAGI. This CDR3 is CASSSRDRSYYYGYTF. The CDR3, as DNA: TGTGCCAGCAGTTCCCGGGACAGGTCTTATTACTATGGCTACACCTTC.

The chain joins TRBV7-3 to TRBJ2-2; D not resolved. The germline V and J ends were trimmed by 1 base and 0 bases, with 9 bases remaining between them. This CDR3 is 16 amino acids long. Germline CDR1 is SGHTA and CDR2 is FQGTGA. The DNA for the CDR3 is TGTGCCAGCAGCTTAAACGACCAGGCGAACACCGGGGAGCTGTTTTTT. It is translated as CASSLNDQANTGELFF.

As regards this clone: A read error may produce the germline difference seen at one junction end. V is TRBV16 and J is TRBJ1-1; D unclear. In germline, CDR1 is KGHSY, CDR2 FQNENV. CDR3 length equals 12 residues. The CDR3 spells CASSIGRSYSLF. The DNA of the CDR3 is TGTGCCAGCAGTATTGGGAGGTCCTATTCTCTCTTT.

The chain uses TRBV30 and TRBJ2-3; D is ambiguous. The CDR3 runs to 12 residues. CDR1 and CDR2 from the germline V gene are GTSNPN and SVGIG (reference sequence). V was trimmed by 4 bases and J by 3 bases, leaving 8 bases between them. The CDR3 DNA is TGTGCCTGGAACCCAGTGACAGATACGCAGTATTTT. Protein product: CAWNPVTDTQYF.

Comments on this clone: The sample holds other DNA sequences that translate to the same CDR3. The chain recombines TRBV5-1 with TRBJ1-6, with no clear D. The CDR3 covers 13 residues. Germline CDR1 and CDR2: SGHRS and YFSETQ. The ends were cut back, 4 bases at V and 6 bases at J, with 8 bases in the middle. The DNA of the CDR3 is TGCGCCAGCAGCCTGGCGGGTAATTCACCCCTCCACTTT. It specifies CASSLAGNSPLHF.

This clone was seen only once. CDR3 loop: CASSVGQGSGNTIYF. CDR3 bases: TGTGCCAGTAGTGTCGGACAGGGATCTGGAAACACCATATATTTT. The rearrangement uses TRBV19 and TRBJ1-3, with 8 nucleotides matching TRBD1. This CDR3 has 15 residues. J gave up 1 base and V 5 bases, and 4 bases lay outside the gene matches. The V gene's germline CDR1 is LNHDA and CDR2 SQIVND (reference sequence).

The gene calls are TRBV4-1 and TRBJ2-5, with TRBD2 matching over 13 bases. CDR3 length: 16 residues. Germline V gives CDR1 MGHRA, CDR2 YSYEKL. J gave up 1 base and V 1 base, and 0 bases lay outside the gene matches. CDR3 in amino acids: CASSQGTSGGQETQYF. CDR3 bases: TGCGCCAGCAGCCAAGGGACTAGCGGGGGCCAAGAGACCCAGTACTTC.

The V call is TRBV20-1, the J call TRBJ2-2; D unclear. V lost 3 bases and J lost 4, with 3 bases in between. CDR1 DFQATT and CDR2 SNEGSKA come from the germline V gene (reference sequence). The CDR3 contains 11 residues. This CDR3 is CSARATGELFF. CDR3 sequence (DNA): TGCAGTGCTAGGGCCACCGGGGAGCTGTTTTTT.

As for this clone: With a much larger clone just one base away, this may be a read error. The same CDR3 is also encoded by other DNA sequences in this sample. This chain links TRBV11-2 with TRBJ2-7; D not certain. Per the germline V gene, CDR1 is SGHAT and CDR2 is FQNNGV. This CDR3 has 12 residues. V shed 5 bases and J shed 0 bases, with 5 bases lying between them. The chain's CDR3 is CASSASSYEQYF. CDR3 nucleotide sequence: TGTGCCAGCAGCGCTAGCTCCTACGAGCAGTACTTC.

The V call is TRBV11-2, the J call TRBJ2-2; D is unresolved. From germline, CDR1 is SGHAT and CDR2 FQNNGV. This CDR3 has 17 amino acids. V was trimmed by 3 bases and J by 0 bases, leaving 14 bases between them. This CDR3 is CASSLTSDIPNTGELFF. The DNA for the CDR3 is TGTGCCAGCAGCTTGACGTCTGACATCCCGAACACCGGGGAGCTGTTTTTT.

This clone has more than one count but fewer than ten. V and J are TRBV3-1 (or the pseudogene TRBV3-2) and TRBJ2-3; 11 bases align to TRBD2. The germline CDR1 and CDR2 sequences are LGHDT and YNNKEL (reference sequence). The CDR3 loop spans 16 amino acids. After removal of 4 bases from V and 1 base from J, the junction contained 4 bases not matched to a gene. The CDR3 sequence is CASSRTSGSGTDTQYF. For the CDR3, the DNA is TGTGCCAGCAGCCGCACTAGCGGGAGTGGCACAGATACGCAGTATTTT.

In its sample, this clone was seen a few times. The chain has TRBV13 and TRBJ1-1; D is perhaps TRBD1 (6 bases). The CDR3 has 15 residues. V shed 3 bases and J shed 0 bases, with 11 bases lying between them. Germline values: CDR1 PRHDT, CDR2 FYEKMQ (reference sequence). The CDR3 reads CASSFVGDMNTEAFF. In DNA form, the CDR3 reads TGTGCCAGCAGCTTCGTAGGGGACATGAACACTGAAGCTTTCTTT.

The chain recombines TRBV18 with TRBJ2-5; D possibly corresponds to TRBD1 (5 bases). The germline V gene has CDR1 KGHSH and CDR2 LQKENI. V dropped 1 base and J dropped 4 bases, with 13 bases sitting between them. This CDR3 spans 15 amino acids. The CDR3 DNA sequence: TGTGCCAGCTCACCACATAGGGGTCCTGGAGAGACCCAGTACTTC. Translated: CASSPHRGPGETQYF.

The chain couples TRBV5-4 to TRBJ1-1; TRBD1 might be the D (5 bases). Trimming pared 7 bases from V and 6 bases from J, leaving 10 bases between. Germline V gene data show CDR1 as SGHNT and CDR2 as YYREEE (reference sequence). This CDR3 spans 11 amino acids. The CDR3 loop is CASGAGPEAFF. The CDR3 DNA follows: TGTGCCAGCGGGGCAGGACCTGAAGCTTTCTTT.

The V and J genes are TRBV6-5 and TRBJ2-3; D perhaps matches TRBD2 (6 bases). Trimming stripped 2 bases from V and 6 bases from J, with 12 bases between. Per the germline V gene, CDR1 is MNHEY and CDR2 is SVGAGI. CDR3 length: 14 residues. The CDR3 is CASSYEGGTDTQYF. In nucleotides, the CDR3 is TGTGCCAGCAGTTACGAAGGAGGGACCGATACGCAGTATTTT.

V usage is TRBV27 and J usage is TRBJ2-1; D perhaps matches TRBD1 (5 bases). The CDR3 length is 11 residues. V gave up 6 bases and J gave up 12 bases, with 12 bases separating them. The germline gives CDR1 MNHEY, CDR2 SMNVEV (reference sequence). The CDR3 sequence: CASSQGSRQFF. The CDR3 DNA follows: TGTGCCAGCAGCCAGGGTTCCCGGCAGTTCTTC.

The chain employs TRBV10-1 and TRBJ1-1, with 7 positions matching TRBD1. The trim removed 5 bases at V and 1 base at J, leaving 4 bases unmatched. The CDR3 spans 14 residues. The germline CDR1 and CDR2 sequences are WNHNN and SYGVQD (reference sequence). CDR3 sequence reads: CASSSQGTNTEAFF. The CDR3 region has the DNA TGCGCCAGCAGTTCACAGGGGACGAACACTGAAGCTTTCTTT.

V usage is TRBV5-1 and J usage is TRBJ1-1; 8 bases agree with TRBD1. CDR3 length equals 16 residues. The germline V gene encodes CDR1 SGHRS and CDR2 YFSETQ. V gave up 0 bases and J gave up 1 base; unmatched junction bases: 5. CDR3 in DNA: TGCGCCAGCAGCTTGGGGTCGACAGGGGCGAACACTGAAGCTTTCTTT. Amino acid sequence: CASSLGSTGANTEAFF. Together with reference TRBV5-1 and TRBJ1-1, the CDR3 gives the full variable domain: KAGVTQTPRYLIKTRGQQVTLSCSPISGHRSVSWYQQTPGQGLQFLFEYFSETQRNKGNFPGRFSGRQFSNSRSEMNVSTLELGDSALYLCASSLGSTGANTEAFFGQGTRLTVV.

The chain has TRBV27 and TRBJ1-5; D unresolved. Between the trimmed V and J ends, which lost 0 bases and 7 bases, there was a span of 16 bases. CDR1 MNHEY and CDR2 SMNVEV come from the germline V gene (reference sequence). CDR3 size: 16 residues. The CDR3 DNA reads TGTGCCAGCAGTTTATCCCGGATTACGACTGGGCAGCCCCAGCATTTT. It is translated as CASSLSRITTGQPQHF.

This rearrangement joins TRBV6-5 to TRBJ1-2; D perhaps matches TRBD1 (6 bases). Germline V gives CDR1 MNHEY, CDR2 SVGAGI. The CDR3 runs 13 residues. Trimming took 6 bases from V and 4 from J, leaving 12 bases between them. The DNA of the CDR3 is TGTGCCAGCAGGCCACAGGGTGGCTATGGCTACACCTTC. Protein sequence: CASRPQGGYGYTF.

The V and J genes are TRBV5-6 and TRBJ2-4; TRBD1 might be the D (6 bases). CDR1 and CDR2 from the germline V gene are SGHDT and YYEEEE. Trimming cost V 0 bases and J 1 base, with 11 bases left between them. The CDR3 extends over 16 amino acids. The CDR3 is CASSLGAGVAKNIQYF. DNA for the CDR3: TGTGCCAGCAGCTTGGGGGCAGGGGTGGCCAAAAACATTCAGTACTTC. The entire variable domain, with the rest obtained from reference TRBV5-6 and TRBJ2-4, is as follows: DAGVTQSPTHLIKTRGQQVTLRCSPKSGHDTVSWYQQALGQGPQFIFQYYEEEERQRGNFPDRFSGHQFPNYSSELNVNALLLGDSALYLCASSLGAGVAKNIQYFGAGTRLSVL.

For the CDR3, the DNA is TGTGCCAGCAGCTTTTTACCAGATTCCTACGAGCAGTACTTC. Encoded protein: CASSFLPDSYEQYF. The V call is TRBV5-4, the J call TRBJ2-7; D ambiguous. Germline V CDR1 and CDR2: SGHNT, YYREEE (reference sequence). The CDR3 contains 14 residues. The germline V and J ends were trimmed by 2 bases and 1 base, with 10 bases remaining between them.

The gene calls are TRBV27 and TRBJ2-1; a weak D match, TRBD1 (5 bases). This CDR3 region has 16 residues. From germline, CDR1 is MNHEY and CDR2 SMNVEV (reference sequence). Trimming stripped 2 bases from V and 2 bases from J, with 13 bases between. CDR3 in amino acids: CASSLQGLGAYNEQFF. CDR3 in DNA: TGTGCCAGCAGTTTACAGGGTTTAGGGGCCTACAATGAGCAGTTCTTC.

This clone showed up just once. The CDR3 nucleotides are TGTGCCAGCAGCCCGACGCCAGCGGGGGGTTACGAGCAGTACTTC. Translating it yields CASSPTPAGGYEQYF. This chain connects TRBV4-2 to TRBJ2-7; 9 nucleotides match TRBD2. Unmatched junction bases numbered 8, after V lost 4 bases and J lost 4 bases. CDR1 is LGHNA and CDR2 is YNFKEQ in the germline V gene. The CDR3 is made up of 15 amino acids.

The count of this clone is one. V gene TRBV30 combines with J gene TRBJ1-1; the D is unclear. The V gene lost 1 base and the J gene lost 5 bases, with 11 bases spanning the gap. Germline V gives CDR1 GTSNPN, CDR2 SVGIG (reference sequence). CDR3 length: 13 residues. CDR3 residues: CAWSEVYGTEAFF. The CDR3 DNA follows: TGTGCCTGGAGTGAGGTGTACGGGACTGAAGCTTTCTTT.

DNA for the CDR3: TGTGCCAGCAGTGACGCTTCGGGTCAGCCCGCATTCCCGTACGAGCAGTACTTC. Amino acid sequence: CASSDASGQPAFPYEQYF. The J gene is TRBJ2-7, the V gene TRBV6-1; D call uncertain. Germline CDR1 and CDR2: MNHNS and SASEGT. The CDR3 runs 18 residues. Trimming pared 3 bases from V and 4 bases from J, leaving 25 bases between.

The V call is TRBV30, the J call TRBJ1-2; D is possibly TRBD1 (5 bases). Trimming stripped 2 bases from V and 4 bases from J, with 11 bases between. The CDR3 length is 13 residues. Per the germline V gene, CDR1 is GTSNPN and CDR2 is SVGIG (reference sequence). The CDR3 sequence is CAWSRQLAYGYTF. The CDR3 region has the DNA TGTGCCTGGAGTCGACAGCTGGCCTATGGCTACACCTTC.

The CDR3 spells CASSPPGTWGNTGELFF. CDR3 in DNA: TGTGCCAGCAGCCCCCCGGGGACTTGGGGGAACACCGGGGAGCTGTTTTTT. The chain is built from TRBV7-9 and TRBJ2-2; TRBD2 might be the D (6 bases). With 5 bases removed from V and 1 base from J, the gap between germline ends came to 17 bases. The CDR3 totals 17 residues. The germline gives CDR1 SEHNR, CDR2 FQNEAQ (reference sequence).

The chain combines TRBV2 with TRBJ2-2, with TRBD2 as a possible D gene (5 bases). V lost 7 bases to trimming and J lost 6 bases, with 12 bases between them. The CDR3 consists of 13 residues. Germline loops: CDR1 SNHLY, CDR2 FYNNEI. CDR3 sequence (DNA): TGTGCCAGCAAAGGACTTGAGGCCGGGGAGCTGTTTTTT. This gives the protein CASKGLEAGELFF. Full variable domain (remainder filled in from reference TRBV2 and TRBJ2-2): EPEVTQTPSHQVTQMGQEVILRCVPISNHLYFYWYRQILGQKVEFLVSFYNNEISEKSEIFDDQFSVERPDGSNFTLKIRSTKLEDSAMYFCASKGLEAGELFFGEGSRLTVL.

This clone appeared a few times. The genes are TRBV4-2 and TRBJ1-3; tentative D call: TRBD1 (5 bases). The germline V gene encodes CDR1 LGHNA and CDR2 YNFKEQ. There are 14 residues in the CDR3. The V end was cut by 3 bases, the J end by 7 bases, with 13 bases between. The CDR3 here is CASSQTVVENTIYF. CDR3 bases: TGTGCCAGCAGCCAGACAGTGGTGGAGAACACCATATATTTT.